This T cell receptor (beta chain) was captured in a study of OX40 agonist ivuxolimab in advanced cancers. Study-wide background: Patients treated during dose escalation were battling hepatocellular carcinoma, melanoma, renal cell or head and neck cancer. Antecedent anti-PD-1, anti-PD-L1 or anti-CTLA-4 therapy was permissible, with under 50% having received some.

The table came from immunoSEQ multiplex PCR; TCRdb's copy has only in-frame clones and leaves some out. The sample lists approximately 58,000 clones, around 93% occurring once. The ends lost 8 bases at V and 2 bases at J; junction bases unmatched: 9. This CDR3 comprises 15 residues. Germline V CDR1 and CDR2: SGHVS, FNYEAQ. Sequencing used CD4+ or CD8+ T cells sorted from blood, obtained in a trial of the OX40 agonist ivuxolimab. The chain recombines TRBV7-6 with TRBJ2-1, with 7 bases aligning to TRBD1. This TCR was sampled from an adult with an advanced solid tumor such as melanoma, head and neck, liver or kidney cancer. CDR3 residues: CASHTGDSPYNEQFF. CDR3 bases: TGTGCCAGCCATACCGGGGACAGCCCCTACAATGAGCAGTTCTTC.